Listed below are T cell receptor beta chains from one sample, sequenced in a study of OX40 agonist ivuxolimab in advanced cancers. Sequencing used immunoSEQ multiplex PCR; TCRdb keeps in-frame clones, though not all of them. The data contain about 79,000 clones, 75% to 95% of them seen just once; the ten biggest clones take up around 6.5%. This specimen was CD4+ or CD8+ T cells sorted from blood, taken in a trial of the OX40 agonist ivuxolimab. The receptors shown here come from an adult with an advanced solid tumor such as melanoma, head and neck, liver or kidney cancer. The CDR3 runs from the conserved cysteine through the conserved F or W. D genes are given only for firm matches. The size field is filled for only some rows; it gives once, few, many or a size class.

v_call: TRBV5-1; d_call: TRBD1; cdr3_length: 16; clone_size: NA; j_call: TRBJ2-7; cdr3_nt: TGCGCCAGCAGCGGGAGGGGACAGGGGACGGGCAACGAGCAGTACTTC; cdr3_aa: CASSGRGQGTGNEQYF
v_call: TRBV12-5; d_call: NA; cdr3_length: 14; clone_size: once; j_call: TRBJ2-1; cdr3_nt: TGTGCTAGTGGTTTGTGGCAGGGTCGCAATGAGCAGTTCTTC; cdr3_aa: CASGLWQGRNEQFF
v_call: TRBV6-1; d_call: NA; cdr3_length: 16; clone_size: NA; j_call: TRBJ1-1; cdr3_nt: TGTGCCAGCAGTGAAAGAAGTGAAGGGGCTTTCACTGAAGCTTTCTTT; cdr3_aa: CASSERSEGAFTEAFF
v_call: TRBV19; d_call: NA; cdr3_length: 15; clone_size: NA; j_call: TRBJ2-3; cdr3_nt: TGTGCCAGTAGTATAGATCCGGACAGCACAGATACGCAGTATTTT; cdr3_aa: CASSIDPDSTDTQYF
v_call: TRBV5-4; d_call: NA; cdr3_length: 14; clone_size: NA; j_call: TRBJ2-3; cdr3_nt: TGTGCCAGCAGCTTGGGGAGTAGCACAGATACGCAGTATTTT; cdr3_aa: CASSLGSSTDTQYF
v_call: TRBV5-1; d_call: NA; cdr3_length: 16; clone_size: NA; j_call: TRBJ1-6; cdr3_nt: TGCGCCAGCAGCTTGGGGGGAATACGATATAATTCACCCCTCCACTTT; cdr3_aa: CASSLGGIRYNSPLHF
v_call: TRBV19; d_call: NA; cdr3_length: 12; clone_size: once; j_call: TRBJ1-1; cdr3_nt: TGTGCCAGTAACCAGATGCAGGGAGAAGCTTTCTTT; cdr3_aa: CASNQMQGEAFF
v_call: TRBV7-2; d_call: TRBD2; cdr3_length: 16; clone_size: NA; j_call: TRBJ2-7; cdr3_nt: TGTGCCAGCAGCTTAGCAAAGTGGGAGGGCCCCTACGAGCAGTACTTC; cdr3_aa: CASSLAKWEGPYEQYF
v_call: TRBV6-6; d_call: NA; cdr3_length: 13; clone_size: NA; j_call: TRBJ2-2; cdr3_nt: TGTGCCAGCAGGGCAACGAACACCGGGGAGCTGTTTTTT; cdr3_aa: CASRATNTGELFF
v_call: TRBV21-1; d_call: NA; cdr3_length: 16; clone_size: few; j_call: TRBJ2-1; cdr3_nt: TGTGCCAGCAGAACCTGTCCTGACAGCTCCTACAATGAGCAGTTCTTC; cdr3_aa: CASRTCPDSSYNEQFF
v_call: TRBV28; d_call: NA; cdr3_length: 13; clone_size: NA; j_call: TRBJ1-5; cdr3_nt: TGTGCCAGCAGTGTGGGGGGCAATCAGCCCCAGCATTTT; cdr3_aa: CASSVGGNQPQHF
v_call: TRBV6-4; d_call: NA; cdr3_length: 13; clone_size: NA; j_call: TRBJ2-1; cdr3_nt: TGTGCCAGCAGCCGACAGCAGGGCAATGAGCAGTTCTTC; cdr3_aa: CASSRQQGNEQFF
v_call: TRBV10-2; d_call: TRBD2; cdr3_length: 15; clone_size: NA; j_call: TRBJ2-7; cdr3_nt: TGCGCCAGCAGTGAATGGGCGGGAGGAGCGGCGGAGCAGTACTTC; cdr3_aa: CASSEWAGGAAEQYF
v_call: TRBV27; d_call: NA; cdr3_length: 15; clone_size: once; j_call: TRBJ2-6; cdr3_nt: TGTGCCAGCAGTTTAATCCGGACTGGGGCCAACGTCCTGACTTTC; cdr3_aa: CASSLIRTGANVLTF
v_call: TRBV18; d_call: TRBD2; cdr3_length: 17; clone_size: NA; j_call: TRBJ2-1; cdr3_nt: TGTGCCAGCTCACCAGGTACTACGGCTAGCGGGAGTCATGAGCAGTTCTTC; cdr3_aa: CASSPGTTASGSHEQFF
v_call: TRBV5-1; d_call: NA; cdr3_length: 15; clone_size: NA; j_call: TRBJ2-1; cdr3_nt: TGCGCCAGCAGCTTCGACGGGAGCTCCTACAATGAGCAGTTCTTC; cdr3_aa: CASSFDGSSYNEQFF
v_call: TRBV7-3; d_call: NA; cdr3_length: 13; clone_size: NA; j_call: TRBJ2-5; cdr3_nt: TGTGCCAGTAGCTTAAGTGGGAGAGAGACCCAGTACTTC; cdr3_aa: CASSLSGRETQYF
v_call: TRBV28; d_call: NA; cdr3_length: 14; clone_size: NA; j_call: TRBJ2-3; cdr3_nt: TGTGCCAGCACCCCAGGGCCGGGGGCAGATACGCAGTATTTT; cdr3_aa: CASTPGPGADTQYF
v_call: TRBV7-7; d_call: TRBD1; cdr3_length: 15; clone_size: few; j_call: TRBJ2-5; cdr3_nt: TGTGCTAGCAGCCGGGACAGGGGGCTGGGAGAGACCCAGTACTTC; cdr3_aa: CASSRDRGLGETQYF
v_call: TRBV30; d_call: NA; cdr3_length: 15; clone_size: NA; j_call: TRBJ2-6; cdr3_nt: TGTGCCTGGAGTGCTTTCCGCTCTGGGGCCAACGTCCTGACTTTC; cdr3_aa: CAWSAFRSGANVLTF
v_call: TRBV6-1; d_call: NA; cdr3_length: 12; clone_size: NA; j_call: TRBJ1-2; cdr3_nt: TGTGCCAGCAGTGCGGGTAGCTATGGCTACACCTTC; cdr3_aa: CASSAGSYGYTF
v_call: TRBV19; d_call: NA; cdr3_length: 14; clone_size: NA; j_call: TRBJ2-3; cdr3_nt: TGTGCCAGTAGTATGTCTTGGTCAACAGATACGCAGTATTTT; cdr3_aa: CASSMSWSTDTQYF
v_call: TRBV27; d_call: NA; cdr3_length: 13; clone_size: NA; j_call: TRBJ2-2; cdr3_nt: TGTGCCAGCAGTTTAGACAGCACCGGGGAGCTGTTTTTT; cdr3_aa: CASSLDSTGELFF
v_call: TRBV28; d_call: NA; cdr3_length: 14; clone_size: NA; j_call: TRBJ2-2; cdr3_nt: TGTGCCAGCAGTGCTGGGGGGAACACCGGGGAGCTGTTTTTT; cdr3_aa: CASSAGGNTGELFF
v_call: TRBV28; d_call: TRBD1; cdr3_length: 14; clone_size: NA; j_call: TRBJ1-5; cdr3_nt: TGTGCCAGCAGTTTAGGGACAGGGCTTCAGCCCCAGCATTTT; cdr3_aa: CASSLGTGLQPQHF
v_call: TRBV18; d_call: NA; cdr3_length: 16; clone_size: NA; j_call: TRBJ2-1; cdr3_nt: TGTGCCAGCTCCCAGGAAAAGGGCGTCTCCTACAATGAGCAGTTCTTC; cdr3_aa: CASSQEKGVSYNEQFF
v_call: TRBV7-9; d_call: NA; cdr3_length: 16; clone_size: NA; j_call: TRBJ1-6; cdr3_nt: TGTGCCAGCAGCTTACTCGACAGTCCGAATAATTCACCCCTCCACTTT; cdr3_aa: CASSLLDSPNNSPLHF